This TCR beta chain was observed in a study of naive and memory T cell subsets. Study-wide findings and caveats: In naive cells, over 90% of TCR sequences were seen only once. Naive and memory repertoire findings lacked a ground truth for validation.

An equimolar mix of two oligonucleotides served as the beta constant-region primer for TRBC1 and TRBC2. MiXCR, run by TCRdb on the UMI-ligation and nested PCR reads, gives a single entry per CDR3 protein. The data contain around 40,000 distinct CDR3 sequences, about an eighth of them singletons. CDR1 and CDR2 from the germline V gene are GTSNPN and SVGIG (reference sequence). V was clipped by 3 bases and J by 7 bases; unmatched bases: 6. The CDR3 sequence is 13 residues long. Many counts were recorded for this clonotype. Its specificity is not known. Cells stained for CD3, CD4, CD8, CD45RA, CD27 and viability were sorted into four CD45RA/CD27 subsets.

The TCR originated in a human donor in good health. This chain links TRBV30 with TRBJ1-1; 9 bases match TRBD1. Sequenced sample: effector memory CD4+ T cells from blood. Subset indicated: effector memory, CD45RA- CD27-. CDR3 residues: CAWRPTGGREAFF. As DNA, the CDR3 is TGTGCCTGGAGACCCACAGGGGGCCGTGAAGCTTTCTTT.